These 3 T cell receptor beta chains were all obtained from the same sample, sequenced in a study of T cells in Graves' hyperthyroidism and ophthalmopathy. TCR beta CDR3 regions were amplified from RNA. During a first-round RT-PCR of the TCR CDR3, the HTBI primer set was used. TCRdb reprocessed the multiplex PCR reads via MiXCR and lists one record per CDR3 protein. The sample carries 300,000 or so distinct CDR3 sequences, about a sixth recorded once. The material sequenced was blood. The origin of the receptors is a woman aged 60-70 years with Graves' ophthalmopathy.

This clonotype was picked up many times. The chain is built from TRBV30 and TRBJ1-1, with TRBD1 matching 8 bases. The junction had 6 bases not matched to a gene; V was cut back by 5 bases and J by 1 base. CDR3 length equals 14 residues. The germline V gene encodes CDR1 GTSNPN and CDR2 SVGIG (reference sequence). CDR3 protein: CAWDPGGWNTEAFF. CDR3 in DNA: TGTGCCTGGGATCCAGGGGGCTGGAACACTGAAGCTTTCTTT.

There are many counts of this clonotype. CDR3 sequence (DNA): TGTGCCAGCAGTGAAGCGCGGTTGTACAGCTCCTACAATGAGCAGTTCTTC. Translation gives CASSEARLYSSYNEQFF. This sequence joins TRBV2 and TRBJ2-1; no clear D. V was shortened by 0 bases and J by 0 bases, with 12 bases between the two germline ends. CDR1 SNHLY and CDR2 FYNNEI come from the germline V gene. The CDR3 runs 17 residues.

V gene TRBV24-1 combines with J gene TRBJ1-4; 9 bases are a match to TRBD1. Germline loops: CDR1 KGHDR, CDR2 SFDVKD. The CDR3 spans 16 residues. V dropped 8 bases and J dropped 0; count of bases not matched to a gene: 6. The CDR3 DNA is TGTGCCACCATCGGACAGGGGCATTCAACTAATGAAAAACTGTTTTTT. Encoded protein: CATIGQGHSTNEKLFF.